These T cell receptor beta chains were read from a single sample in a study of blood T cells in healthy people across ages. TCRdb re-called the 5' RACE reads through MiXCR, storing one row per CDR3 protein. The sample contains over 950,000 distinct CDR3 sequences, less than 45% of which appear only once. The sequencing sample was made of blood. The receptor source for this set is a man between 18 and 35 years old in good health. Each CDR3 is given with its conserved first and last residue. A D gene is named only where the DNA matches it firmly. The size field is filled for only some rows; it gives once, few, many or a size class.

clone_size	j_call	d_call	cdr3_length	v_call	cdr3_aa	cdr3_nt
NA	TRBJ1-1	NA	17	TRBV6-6	CASTAPPRGAWGTEAFF	TGTGCCAGCACCGCACCACCTCGCGGGGCATGGGGCACTGAAGCTTTCTTT
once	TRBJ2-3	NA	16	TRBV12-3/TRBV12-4	CASSLGSTTITDTQYF	TGTGCCAGCAGTTTAGGTAGCACGACCATCACAGATACGCAGTATTTT
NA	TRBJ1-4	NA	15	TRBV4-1	CASSPRDTTNEKLFF	TGCGCCAGCAGCCCCCGGGACACCACTAATGAAAAACTGTTTTTT
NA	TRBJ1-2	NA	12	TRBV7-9	CTSNLSNYGYTF	TGTACCAGCAACTTGAGTAACTATGGCTACACCTTC
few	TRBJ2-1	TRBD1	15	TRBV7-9	CASSLRGDRYNEQFF	TGTGCCAGCAGCTTGAGGGGGGACAGGTACAATGAGCAGTTCTTC
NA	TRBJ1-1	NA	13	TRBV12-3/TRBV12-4	CASSFEGNTEAFF	TGTGCCAGCAGTTTTGAGGGGAACACTGAAGCTTTCTTT
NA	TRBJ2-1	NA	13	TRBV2	CASSEFGNNEQFF	TGTGCCAGCAGTGAGTTCGGAAACAATGAGCAGTTCTTC
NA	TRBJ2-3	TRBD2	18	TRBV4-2	CASSQDNAGGTGTDTQYF	TGTGCCAGCAGCCAAGATAACGCGGGGGGAACCGGCACAGATACGCAGTATTTT
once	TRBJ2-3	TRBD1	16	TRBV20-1	CSAPESGQEFTDTQYF	TGCAGTGCCCCTGAGTCGGGACAGGAGTTCACAGATACGCAGTATTTT
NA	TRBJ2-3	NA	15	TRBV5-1	CASSLRRSETDTQYF	TGCGCCAGCAGCTTGCGTAGGTCTGAGACAGATACGCAGTATTTT
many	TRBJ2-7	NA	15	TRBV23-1	CASSQVPRSLYEQYF	TGCGCCAGCAGTCAAGTCCCCCGATCCCTCTACGAGCAGTACTTC
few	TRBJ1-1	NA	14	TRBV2	CASSDLQANTEAFF	TGTGCCAGCAGTGACCTACAAGCGAACACTGAAGCTTTCTTT
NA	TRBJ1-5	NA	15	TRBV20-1	CSARVNVGFDQPQHF	TGCAGTGCTAGAGTGAATGTGGGGTTTGATCAGCCCCAGCATTTT
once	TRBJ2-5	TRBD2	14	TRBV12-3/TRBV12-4	CASSSATSGSQEYF	TGTGCCAGCAGTTCGGCTACTAGCGGGTCTCAAGAGTACTTC
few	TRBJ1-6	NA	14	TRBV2	CASAPGRENSPLHF	TGTGCCAGCGCCCCGGGACGCGAGAATTCACCCCTCCACTTT
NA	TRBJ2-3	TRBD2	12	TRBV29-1	CSARGGADTQYF	TGCAGCGCTCGGGGGGGCGCAGATACGCAGTATTTT
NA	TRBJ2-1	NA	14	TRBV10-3	CAISERNSYNEQFF	TGTGCCATCAGTGAGCGCAACTCCTACAATGAGCAGTTCTTC
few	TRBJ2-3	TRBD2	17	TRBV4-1	CASSQGLAGGLTDTQYF	TGCGCCAGCAGCCAAGGGCTAGCGGGGGGCCTGACAGATACGCAGTATTTT